A single sample gave rise to the 16 T cell receptor beta chains below, sequenced in a study of T cell changes during pregnancy in multiple sclerosis. The assay was immunoSEQ multiplex PCR, and TCRdb's table has in-frame clones only and misses some. This table holds about 67,000 clones, approximately 90% found once. The sequencing here drew on peripheral blood, taken in the first trimester of pregnancy. These TCRs come from a female donor in good health, enrolled as a control in a pregnancy study.

J is TRBJ2-7 and V is TRBV7-2; 8 bases align to TRBD1. The V segment lost 5 bases and the J segment 3 bases; nucleotides outside the gene matches: 9. CDR3 length equals 15 residues. Germline CDR1 reads SGHTA; CDR2 reads FQGNSA. CDR3 nucleotide sequence: TGTGCCAGCAGCCCTGACAGGGGCGAGTACTACGAGCAGTACTTC. Translated, it gives CASSPDRGEYYEQYF.

J is TRBJ1-5 and V is TRBV6-6; 8 bases agree with TRBD1. Germline-derived CDR1 and CDR2 are MNHNY and SVGAGI (reference sequence). Trimming cost V 9 bases and J 9 bases; bases outside gene matches: 10. The CDR3 loop spans 13 amino acids. CDR3 sequence (DNA): TGTGCCAGTAAGGACAGGGCGGGCCGGCCCCAGCATTTT. Protein product: CASKDRAGRPQHF.

The genes are TRBV13 and TRBJ2-1; 11 nucleotides match TRBD2. Germline V CDR1 and CDR2: PRHDT, FYEKMQ (reference sequence). The CDR3 is made up of 15 amino acids. V gave up 2 bases and J gave up 7 bases; unmatched junction bases: 4. CDR3 protein: CASSLLAGGVNEQFF. The CDR3 DNA follows: TGTGCCAGCAGCTTACTAGCGGGAGGAGTAAATGAGCAGTTCTTC.

This sequence joins TRBV5-1 and TRBJ2-4; TRBD1 aligns across 8 bases. Germline CDR1 is SGHRS and CDR2 is YFSETQ. The J segment lost 8 bases and the V segment lost 0 bases, leaving 4 bases of the junction unmatched. This CDR3 contains 14 residues. CDR3 residues: CASSLEGQGDIQYF. In DNA, the CDR3 is TGCGCCAGCAGCTTGGAAGGACAGGGCGACATTCAGTACTTC. The full variable domain, rest sourced from reference TRBV5-1 and TRBJ2-4, is KAGVTQTPRYLIKTRGQQVTLSCSPISGHRSVSWYQQTPGQGLQFLFEYFSETQRNKGNFPGRFSGRQFSNSRSEMNVSTLELGDSALYLCASSLEGQGDIQYFGAGTRLSVL.

This clone was counted once. As DNA, the CDR3 is TGTGCCAGTAACCAGCAGGGGGAGCTGAACACTGAAGCTTTCTTT. As protein: CASNQQGELNTEAFF. V gene TRBV19 combines with J gene TRBJ1-1, with 7 bases lining up with TRBD1. This CDR3 is built from 15 residues. With 7 bases clipped from V and 0 bases from J, the junction kept 8 bases outside the gene matches. Germline CDR1 and CDR2: LNHDA and SQIVND (reference sequence). Together with reference TRBV19 and TRBJ1-1, the CDR3 gives the full variable domain: DGGITQSPKYLFRKEGQNVTLSCEQNLNHDAMYWYRQDPGQGLRLIYYSQIVNDFQKGDIAEGYSVSREKKESFPLTVTSAQKNPTAFYLCASNQQGELNTEAFFGQGTRLTVV.

The chain uses TRBV27 and TRBJ2-4; a weak D match, TRBD2 (7 bases). Trimming took off 5 bases at V and 8 bases at J, with 28 bases between the two ends. The CDR3 is 18 residues long. Germline lookup yields CDR1 MNHEY and CDR2 SMNVEV (reference sequence). The CDR3 DNA sequence: TGTGCCAGCAGTACGACCGATACTAACAGGGAGGGGAGGTACATTCAGTACTTC. Its protein product is CASSTTDTNREGRYIQYF.

V and J are TRBV5-6 and TRBJ1-5, with a possible D match to TRBD1 (6 bases). Germline CDR1 and CDR2: SGHDT and YYEEEE. V was cut by 1 base and J by 0 bases, with 8 bases left in between. CDR3 length: 15 residues. CDR3 sequence reads: CASSLRTASNQPQHF. The CDR3 region has the DNA TGTGCCAGCAGCTTGCGGACAGCTAGCAATCAGCCCCAGCATTTT. Full variable domain (outside the CDR3, taken from reference TRBV5-6 and TRBJ1-5): DAGVTQSPTHLIKTRGQQVTLRCSPKSGHDTVSWYQQALGQGPQFIFQYYEEEERQRGNFPDRFSGHQFPNYSSELNVNALLLGDSALYLCASSLRTASNQPQHFGDGTRLSIL.

The chain links TRBV9 to TRBJ2-7; 10 nucleotides agree with TRBD1. Germline V gives CDR1 SGDLS, CDR2 YYNGEE. This CDR3 is 17 amino acids long. Trimming took 4 bases from V and 2 from J; bases not matched to a gene: 12. This chain's CDR3 is CASSTSPGTGETYEQYF. The CDR3 coding sequence is TGTGCCAGCAGCACTAGCCCCGGGACAGGGGAAACCTACGAGCAGTACTTC.

CDR3 sequence (DNA): TGTGCCAGTAGTCGAGCCCGTTCTGAGACCCAGTACTTC. Translation gives CASSRARSETQYF. The chain is built from TRBV19 and TRBJ2-5; D unresolved. The ends were cut back, 5 bases at V and 5 bases at J, with 12 bases in the middle. The CDR3 is made up of 13 amino acids. Per germline, CDR1 LNHDA and CDR2 SQIVND (reference sequence).

The CDR3 DNA follows: TGTGCCAGCAGCCCCCAGCGGGAGGGCTACGAGCAGTACTTC. Amino acids: CASSPQREGYEQYF. The rearrangement joins TRBV4-2 to TRBJ2-7; TRBD2 agrees at 10 bases. CDR1 and CDR2 (germline): LGHNA, YNFKEQ. This CDR3 is built from 14 residues. J gave up 3 bases and V 4 bases, and 3 bases lay outside the gene matches.

V is TRBV5-1 and J is TRBJ2-1; 10 bases align to TRBD1. Germline V gene sequence: CDR1 SGHRS, CDR2 YFSETQ. This CDR3 region has 17 residues. V trimming: 3 bases; J trimming: 2 bases; junction bases outside the gene matches: 8. CDR3 amino acids: CASSYRQGALTYNEQFF. CDR3 nucleotides: TGCGCCAGCAGCTATCGACAGGGGGCGCTCACCTACAATGAGCAGTTCTTC.

Concerning this clone: At one of its ends the junction is not consistent with the germline gene, which may arise from a read error. This rearrangement joins TRBV2 to TRBJ2-7; 9 bases fit TRBD2. Germline values: CDR1 SNHLY, CDR2 FYNNEI. This CDR3 contains 16 residues. CDR3 amino acids: CASSAASGNKAYEQYF. CDR3 in DNA: TGTGCCAGTAGTGCGGCTAGCGGGAATAAGGCCTACGAGCAGTACTTC.

The V call is TRBV2, the J call TRBJ2-5; no firm D call. The germline V gene has CDR1 SNHLY and CDR2 FYNNEI. V shed 7 bases and J shed 3 bases, with 9 bases lying between them. The CDR3 is 12 amino acids. The CDR3 is CASKYTKETQYF. The CDR3, as DNA: TGTGCCAGCAAATACACCAAAGAGACCCAGTACTTC.

DNA of the CDR3: TGTGCCAGCAGTTTACCCGAGGAGGACAGGAGCTCCTACAATGAGCAGTTCTTC. Residues: CASSLPEEDRSSYNEQFF. This chain connects TRBV28 to TRBJ2-1; 7 bases are a match to TRBD1. The CDR3 is 18 residues long. CDR1 and CDR2 from the germline V gene are MDHEN and SYDVKM. The V and J ends lost 2 bases and 0 bases, in that order; junction bases with no gene match: 10.

The chain employs TRBV5-6 and TRBJ1-5, with 8 nucleotides matching TRBD1. The germline V gene has CDR1 SGHDT and CDR2 YYEEEE. This CDR3 region has 15 residues. Losses at the gene ends were 3 bases for V and 5 bases for J; bases not matched to a gene: 7. In nucleotides, the CDR3 is TGTGCCAGCAGCTCTGGAGGACAGGGCCATCAGCCCCAGCATTTT. This translates into CASSSGGQGHQPQHF. Complete variable domain (other parts from reference TRBV5-6 and TRBJ1-5): DAGVTQSPTHLIKTRGQQVTLRCSPKSGHDTVSWYQQALGQGPQFIFQYYEEEERQRGNFPDRFSGHQFPNYSSELNVNALLLGDSALYLCASSSGGQGHQPQHFGDGTRLSIL.

The rearrangement links TRBV18 to TRBJ2-5; 12 nucleotides match TRBD2. Per germline, CDR1 KGHSH and CDR2 LQKENI. CDR3 length equals 15 residues. V shed 3 bases and J 5 bases; nucleotides not matched to a gene: 4. CDR3 residues: CASSPGLAGLETQYF. In DNA, the CDR3 is TGTGCCAGCTCACCGGGACTAGCGGGTTTGGAGACCCAGTACTTC.